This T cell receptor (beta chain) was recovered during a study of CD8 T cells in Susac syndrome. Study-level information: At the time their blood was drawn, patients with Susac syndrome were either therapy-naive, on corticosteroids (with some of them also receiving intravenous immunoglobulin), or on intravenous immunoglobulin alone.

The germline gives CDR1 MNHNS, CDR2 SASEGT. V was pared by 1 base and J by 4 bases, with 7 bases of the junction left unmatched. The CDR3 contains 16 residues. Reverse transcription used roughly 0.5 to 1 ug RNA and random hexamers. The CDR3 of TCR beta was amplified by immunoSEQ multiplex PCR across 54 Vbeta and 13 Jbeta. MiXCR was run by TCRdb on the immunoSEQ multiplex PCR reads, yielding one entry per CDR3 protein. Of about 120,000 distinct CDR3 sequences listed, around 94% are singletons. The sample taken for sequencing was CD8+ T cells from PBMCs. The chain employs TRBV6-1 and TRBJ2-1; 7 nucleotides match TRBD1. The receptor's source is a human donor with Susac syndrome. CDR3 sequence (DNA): TGTGCCAGCAGTGAAGGACCCAGACAGGGATACAATGAGCAGTTCTTC. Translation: CASSEGPRQGYNEQFF.